This T cell receptor beta chain stems from a study of Ad26.COV2.S vaccination and SARS-CoV-2 variants. Across the whole study: Trial arm assignment for the donor was COV1001 Ad26.COV2.S.

The treatment was: some 20 received Ad26.COV2.S at low or high dose, single or two shots; a few received placebo; per-sample allocation not given. Sampling was done on day 63 after the first vaccine or placebo injection. Wuhan-strain SARS-CoV-2 spike was expressed by the Ad26 vector that made up the vaccine. A word on this clone: Its antigen is as yet unknown.

The study's findings and limits: Participants given vaccine showed non-spike TCR breadth similar to that of placebo recipients. Total responses of T cells may have been underestimated by the analyses of TCR breadth and depth.

The CDR3 loop spans 20 amino acids. The V end lost 0 bases, the J end lost 0 bases, and 18 bases lay between the germline ends. CDR1 and CDR2 from the germline V gene are SGHAT and FQNNGV. Profiling relied on immunoSEQ multiplex PCR, and the TCRdb table lists in-frame clones only, not all of them. The data show over 200,000 clones, around nine tenths seen once. The sequencing used peripheral blood, collected in a trial of Ad26.COV2.S vaccine versus placebo. This receptor was obtained from a person aged 18 to 65 who received the Ad26.COV2.S COVID-19 vaccine or a placebo. V is TRBV11-2 and J is TRBJ2-6; tentative D call: TRBD2 (6 bases). The chain's CDR3 is CASSLDGLAGTLSGANVLTF. The CDR3 DNA follows: TGTGCCAGCAGCTTAGATGGATTGGCGGGGACCCTCTCTGGGGCCAACGTCCTGACTTTC. The whole variable domain, remainder taken from reference TRBV11-2 and TRBJ2-6, is EAGVAQSPRYKIIEKRQSVAFWCNPISGHATLYWYQQILGQGPKLLIQFQNNGVVDDSQLPKDRFSAERLKGVDSTLKIQPAKLEDSAVYLCASSLDGLAGTLSGANVLTFGAGSRLTVL.